Below, 7 T cell receptor beta chains from the same sample are listed, as sequenced in a study of cytomegalovirus exposure and HLA in healthy donors. Amplification used 60 Vbeta primers and 13 Jbeta primers. Repertoires were generated with immunoSEQ multiplex PCR, while TCRdb's copy carries only in-frame clones and drops some. Altogether around 300,000 clones are present, under 80% being singletons, with the ten largest covering approximately 2.1%. Material for sequencing was PBMCs. The source is a female donor in good health and CMV-seronegative.

This chain links TRBV14 with TRBJ1-1, with D tentatively TRBD1 (5 bases). CDR1 is SGHDN and CDR2 is FVKESK in the germline V gene. The CDR3 is made up of 14 amino acids. The germline V and J ends were trimmed by 1 base and 3 bases, with 9 bases remaining between them. CDR3 protein: CASSQVLQDTEAFF. The DNA of the CDR3 is TGTGCCAGCAGCCAAGTTTTACAGGACACTGAAGCTTTCTTT.

J is TRBJ2-1 and V is TRBV2; weak D call: TRBD1 (5 bases). Germline CDR1 reads SNHLY; CDR2 reads FYNNEI. This CDR3 contains 15 residues. V shed 0 bases and J shed 8 bases, with 14 bases lying between them. CDR3 DNA sequence: TGTGCCAGCAGTGAAGCCCAGGGTAACTTCGATGAGCAGTTCTTC. Amino acids: CASSEAQGNFDEQFF.

This rearrangement joins TRBV28 to TRBJ2-2; D is undetermined. The V end lost 6 bases, the J end lost 6 bases, and 8 bases lay between the germline ends. The CDR3 consists of 12 residues. Per germline, CDR1 MDHEN and CDR2 SYDVKM. The CDR3 region is CASSLPPGELFF. The CDR3 bases are TGTGCCAGCAGCCTCCCTCCCGGGGAGCTGTTTTTT. The full variable domain, its missing parts supplied by reference TRBV28 and TRBJ2-2, is DVKVTQSSRYLVKRTGEKVFLECVQDMDHENMFWYRQDPGLGLRLIYFSYDVKMKEKGDIPEGYSVSREKKERFSLILESASTNQTSMYLCASSLPPGELFFGEGSRLTVL.

The genes are TRBV30 and TRBJ2-1; 7 bases line up with TRBD2. With V trimmed by 1 base and J by 0 bases, 3 bases remained unmatched. CDR1 GTSNPN and CDR2 SVGIG come from the germline V gene (reference sequence). The CDR3 loop spans 15 amino acids. The CDR3 loop reads CAWSGGGSSYNEQFF. The DNA of the CDR3 is TGTGCCTGGAGTGGTGGCGGGAGCTCCTACAATGAGCAGTTCTTC.

This clone occurred a few times. The chain carries TRBV25-1 and TRBJ1-4; 8 bases agree with TRBD1. This CDR3 spans 14 amino acids. The junction had 8 bases not matched to a gene; V was cut back by 4 bases and J by 10 bases. Germline CDR1 MGHDK, CDR2 SYGVNS. The CDR3, as DNA: TGTGCCAGCAGTGCGGGACAGGCCTATGGAAAACTGTTTTTT. Its translation: CASSAGQAYGKLFF.

Regarding this clone: Mismatch with germline at one junction end may stem from a read error. This chain joins TRBV5-8 and TRBJ2-2; TRBD2 matches at 13 bases. The CDR3 runs 16 residues. Germline CDR1 is SGHTS and CDR2 is YDEGEE. The DNA for the CDR3 is TGTACCAGCAGCTATGGACTAGCGGGAGTCACCGGGGAGCTGTTTTTT. Its translation: CTSSYGLAGVTGELFF. The full variable domain, its missing parts supplied by reference TRBV5-8 and TRBJ2-2, is EAGVTQSPTHLIKTRGQQATLRCSPISGHTSVYWYQQALGLGLQFLLWYDEGEERNRGNFPPRFSGRQFPNYSSELNVNALELEDSALYLCTSSYGLAGVTGELFFGEGSRLTVL.

The chain employs TRBV5-6 and TRBJ1-1, with 8 bases fitting TRBD1. Germline V CDR1 and CDR2: SGHDT, YYEEEE. V lost 0 bases and J lost 11; bases outside the gene matches: 6. This CDR3 region has 13 residues. CDR3 nucleotides: TGTGCCAGCAGCTTGGTTGGGCAGGGGGCGGCTTTCTTT. Protein product: CASSLVGQGAAFF.